Sequencing of this T cell receptor (beta chain) was carried out in a study of cytomegalovirus exposure and HLA in healthy donors. A multiplex PCR was run with 60 Vbeta primers and 13 Jbeta primers. This table comes from immunoSEQ multiplex PCR, and its TCRdb copy is limited to in-frame clones, with some not included. The data show around 140,000 clones, 70% to 85% seen once. The sample comprised PBMCs. The receptor's source is a female donor in good health and CMV-seronegative.

CDR3 DNA: TGTGCCAGCGGCCCCCTTCACAGGGGGGGCTCTGGGGCCAACGTCCTGACTTTC. As protein: CASGPLHRGGSGANVLTF. The chain combines TRBV28 with TRBJ2-6, with a tentative D call TRBD1 (8 bases). There are 18 residues in the CDR3. V lost 8 bases, J lost 0 bases, and 20 bases lay in between. CDR1 and CDR2 (germline): MDHEN, SYDVKM.